The 3 T cell receptor beta chains listed next were all sequenced from one sample in a study of cytomegalovirus exposure and HLA in healthy donors (dated 2017 in TCRdb). The method was the immunoSEQ multiplex PCR assay. A mixture of 60 forward primers for TCR Vbeta segments and 13 reverse primers for TCR Jbeta segments was used in the multiplex PCR. TCRdb provides this immuneACCESS table in a form limited to in-frame rearrangements. Some clones are lacking; in checked studies, under half of them reflect an unresolved V gene, and why the rest are absent is not known. This sample lists approximately 110,000 clones; 74% were detected once. Of the sample, around 3.9% falls within the top ten clones. The specimen was PBMCs. These receptors all come from a woman aged 40 to 49 in good health and CMV-seropositive.

The chain employs TRBV15 and TRBJ1-2, with D uncertain. Germline-derived CDR1 and CDR2 are LNHNV and YYDKDF (reference sequence). Deletions cut 3 bases from V and 4 bases from J, with 9 bases between. The CDR3 spans 13 residues. For the CDR3, the DNA is TGTGCCACCAGCAGGAGGAGAGGCTATGGCTACACCTTC. As protein: CATSRRRGYGYTF. Together with reference TRBV15 and TRBJ1-2, the CDR3 gives the full variable domain: DAMVIQNPRYQVTQFGKPVTLSCSQTLNHNVMYWYQQKSSQAPKLLFHYYDKDFNNEADTPDNFQSRRPNTSFCFLDIRSPGLGDTAMYLCATSRRRGYGYTFGSGTRLTVV.

V and J are TRBV10-1 and TRBJ2-5; TRBD2 aligns across 13 bases. CDR1 is WNHNN, CDR2 SYGVQD, per germline (reference sequence). The CDR3 runs to 18 residues. The trim removed 6 bases at V and 2 bases at J, leaving 12 bases unmatched. DNA of the CDR3: TGCGCCAGCAGGGTACTAGCGGGAGGGCCCGGCGGTCAAGAGACCCAGTACTTC. Translation: CASRVLAGGPGGQETQYF.

The DNA for the CDR3 is TGTGCCAGCAGTTTGGACAGAAACTATGGCTACACCTTC. Protein product: CASSLDRNYGYTF. This sequence joins TRBV27 and TRBJ1-2; possibly TRBD1 for D (6 bases). The germline gives CDR1 MNHEY, CDR2 SMNVEV (reference sequence). There are 13 residues in the CDR3. V shed 3 bases and J shed 2 bases, with 7 bases lying between them.